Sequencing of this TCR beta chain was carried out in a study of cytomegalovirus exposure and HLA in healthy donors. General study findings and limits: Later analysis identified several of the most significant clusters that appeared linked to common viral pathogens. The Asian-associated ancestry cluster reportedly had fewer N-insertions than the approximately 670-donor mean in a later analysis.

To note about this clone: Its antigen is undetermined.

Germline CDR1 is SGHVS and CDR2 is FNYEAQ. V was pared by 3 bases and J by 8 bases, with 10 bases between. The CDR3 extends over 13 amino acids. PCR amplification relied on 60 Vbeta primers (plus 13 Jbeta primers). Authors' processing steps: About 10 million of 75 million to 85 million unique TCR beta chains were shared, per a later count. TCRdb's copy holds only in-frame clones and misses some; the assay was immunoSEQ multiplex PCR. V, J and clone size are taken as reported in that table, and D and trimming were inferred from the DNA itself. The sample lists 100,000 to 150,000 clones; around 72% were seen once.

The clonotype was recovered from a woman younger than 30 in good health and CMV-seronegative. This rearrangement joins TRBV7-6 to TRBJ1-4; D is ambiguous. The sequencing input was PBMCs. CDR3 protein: CASSLRIQEKLFF. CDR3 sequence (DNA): TGTGCCAGCAGCTTGAGGATCCAAGAAAAACTGTTTTTT. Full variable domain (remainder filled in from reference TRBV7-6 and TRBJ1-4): GAGVSQSPRYKVTKRGQDVALRCDPISGHVSLYWYRQALGQGPEFLTYFNYEAQQDKSGLPNDRFSAERPEGSISTLTIQRTEQRDSAMYRCASSLRIQEKLFFGSGTQLSVL.